A single sample is the source of the 3 T cell receptor beta chains below, sequenced in a study of T cells after posttransplantation cyclophosphamide. The naive gate required viable CD3+CD4+ or CD3+CD8+ cells with CCR7+CD45RA+CD45RO-CD95-CD27+CD28+ phenotype. Produced via immunoSEQ multiplex PCR; TCRdb's table is partial and in-frame only. The table records some 33,000 clones, roughly nine tenths of them present only once. Sample: naive CD4+ T cells sorted from blood. All receptors derive from a man aged 30 to 39 in good health and a related stem cell transplant donor.

This clone was detected a few times. The chain employs TRBV6-6 and TRBJ1-4, with D perhaps TRBD1 (6 bases). Per germline, CDR1 MNHNY and CDR2 SVGAGI (reference sequence). CDR3 length: 11 residues. V was clipped by 8 bases and J by 8 bases, with 9 bases between them. In DNA, the CDR3 is TGTGCCAGCGGCGACAGGGAAAAACTGTTTTTT. Its translation is CASGDREKLFF.

This clone has only one observation. The chain has TRBV7-8 and TRBJ1-6; weak D call: TRBD1 (5 bases). CDR1 is SGHVS, CDR2 FQNEAQ, per germline. Deletions cut 2 bases from V and 10 bases from J, with 18 bases between. The CDR3 runs 16 residues. The CDR3 nucleotides are TGTGCCAGCAGCTTACTCCAGGGAGCGGGTCGGTCACCCCTCCACTTT. Amino acid sequence: CASSLLQGAGRSPLHF.

The rearrangement joins TRBV5-6 to TRBJ2-3, with TRBD1 matching 9 bases. This CDR3 comprises 15 residues. With V trimmed by 6 bases and J by 4 bases, 9 bases remained unmatched. Germline CDR1 and CDR2: SGHDT and YYEEEE. The DNA of the CDR3 is TGTGCCAGCAAGGTCCGGGACAGGGACGCAGATACGCAGTATTTT. Protein sequence: CASKVRDRDADTQYF. Complete variable domain (other parts from reference TRBV5-6 and TRBJ2-3): DAGVTQSPTHLIKTRGQQVTLRCSPKSGHDTVSWYQQALGQGPQFIFQYYEEEERQRGNFPDRFSGHQFPNYSSELNVNALLLGDSALYLCASKVRDRDADTQYFGPGTRLTVL.